The next 30 T cell receptor beta chains were all read from a single sample in a study of OX40 agonist ivuxolimab in advanced cancers. Clones were sequenced by immunoSEQ multiplex PCR, and TCRdb holds only the in-frame ones, with some missing. The data contain fewer than 85,000 clones, roughly 84% of them singletons. Material: CD4+ or CD8+ T cells sorted from blood, obtained in a trial of the OX40 agonist ivuxolimab. These TCRs come from an adult with an advanced solid tumor such as melanoma, head and neck, liver or kidney cancer.

This rearrangement joins TRBV25-1 to TRBJ1-1; 7 bases match TRBD1. Germline V CDR1 and CDR2: MGHDK, SYGVNS. V trimming: 1 base; J trimming: 3 bases; junction bases outside the gene matches: 8. This CDR3 is 16 amino acids long. The CDR3 region is CASSESVTQGDTEAFF. The DNA for the CDR3 is TGTGCCAGCAGTGAATCGGTCACTCAGGGGGACACTGAAGCTTTCTTT. The full variable domain, rest sourced from reference TRBV25-1 and TRBJ1-1, is EADIYQTPRYLVIGTGKKITLECSQTMGHDKMYWYQQDPGMELHLIHYSYGVNSTEKGDLSSESTVSRIRTEHFPLTLESARPSHTSQYLCASSESVTQGDTEAFFGQGTRLTVV.

This rearrangement joins TRBV5-4 to TRBJ1-2, with D perhaps matching TRBD1 (5 bases). Germline V lookup: CDR1 SGHNT, CDR2 YYREEE (reference sequence). The V end was cut by 1 base, the J end by 6 bases, with 16 bases between. CDR3 length: 15 amino acids. CDR3 nucleotide sequence: TGTGCCAGCAGCTTGAGAGAAGGGGTGAGCCATGGCTACACCTTC. It codes for CASSLREGVSHGYTF.

The V and J genes are TRBV7-8 and TRBJ2-2; D might be TRBD1 (5 bases). The V end was cut by 5 bases, the J end by 6 bases, with 10 bases between. The germline V gene encodes CDR1 SGHVS and CDR2 FQNEAQ. The CDR3 covers 13 residues. The CDR3 DNA reads TGTGCCAGCAGCCCAAGGGGCCCCGGGGAGCTGTTTTTT. This codes for CASSPRGPGELFF.

Here the CDR3 reads CSARTGGYTEAFF. CDR3 bases: TGCAGCGCCCGGACAGGGGGCTACACTGAAGCTTTCTTT. The chain joins TRBV29-1 to TRBJ1-1; 11 bases are shared with TRBD1. The CDR3 length is 13 residues. The germline gives CDR1 SQVTM, CDR2 ANQGSEA. The ends lost 7 bases at V and 3 bases at J; junction bases unmatched: 4.

This chain links TRBV2 with TRBJ2-7, with D maybe TRBD2 (6 bases). The CDR3 has 14 residues. Germline V gene lookup returns CDR1 SNHLY and CDR2 FYNNEI. V lost 1 base to trimming and J lost 2 bases, with 9 bases between them. This chain's CDR3 is CASSEGGGTYEQYF. The CDR3 DNA sequence: TGTGCCAGCAGTGAAGGCGGAGGGACCTACGAGCAGTACTTC.

V is TRBV9 and J is TRBJ1-3, with D possibly matching TRBD1 (5 bases). This CDR3 spans 15 amino acids. The germline V gene encodes CDR1 SGDLS and CDR2 YYNGEE. Trimming pared 0 bases from V and 4 bases from J, leaving 11 bases between. CDR3 sequence (DNA): TGTGCCAGCAGCGTAGGAGATGGACAAGGAAACACCATATATTTT. Translated, it gives CASSVGDGQGNTIYF. The complete variable domain, with remaining parts taken from reference TRBV9 and TRBJ1-3, reads DSGVTQTPKHLITATGQRVTLRCSPRSGDLSVYWYQQSLDQGLQFLIQYYNGEERAKGNILERFSAQQFPDLHSELNLSSLELGDSALYFCASSVGDGQGNTIYFGEGSWLTVV.

The genes are TRBV18 and TRBJ2-1; TRBD2 aligns across 11 bases. The germline gives CDR1 KGHSH, CDR2 LQKENI. The CDR3 has 17 amino acids. The ends lost 6 bases at V and 6 bases at J; junction bases unmatched: 13. CDR3 in amino acids: CASSPSVSGRAVNEQFF. The CDR3 region has the DNA TGTGCCAGCTCCCCTTCTGTTAGCGGGAGGGCCGTCAATGAGCAGTTCTTC. Complete variable domain (other parts from reference TRBV18 and TRBJ2-1): NAGVMQNPRHLVRRRGQEARLRCSPMKGHSHVYWYRQLPEEGLKFMVYLQKENIIDESGMPKERFSAEFPKEGPSILRIQQVVRGDSAAYFCASSPSVSGRAVNEQFFGPGTRLTVL.

The V gene is TRBV7-6, the J gene TRBJ2-6, with 7 bases matching TRBD1. Germline lookup yields CDR1 SGHVS and CDR2 FNYEAQ. The CDR3 is 19 amino acids. V dropped 1 base and J dropped 4; count of bases not matched to a gene: 13. The CDR3, as DNA: TGTGCCAGCAGCTTAGTAAAACAGGGGATGGTGTTCGGGGCCAACGTCCTGACTTTC. Encoded protein: CASSLVKQGMVFGANVLTF. The full variable domain, with the rest looked up from reference TRBV7-6 and TRBJ2-6, is GAGVSQSPRYKVTKRGQDVALRCDPISGHVSLYWYRQALGQGPEFLTYFNYEAQQDKSGLPNDRFSAERPEGSISTLTIQRTEQRDSAMYRCASSLVKQGMVFGANVLTFGAGSRLTVL.

This sequence joins TRBV19 and TRBJ1-3; D gene uncertain. V lost 6 bases, J lost 0 bases, and 9 bases lay in between. Germline V lookup: CDR1 LNHDA, CDR2 SQIVND (reference sequence). This CDR3 region has 14 residues. CDR3 loop: CASSLGSSGNTIYF. CDR3 DNA sequence: TGTGCCAGTAGCCTGGGTTCCTCTGGAAACACCATATATTTT.

This sequence joins TRBV2 and TRBJ1-2; 8 positions agree with TRBD1. Germline V gene sequence: CDR1 SNHLY, CDR2 FYNNEI. V trimming: 4 bases; J trimming: 7 bases; junction bases outside the gene matches: 8. The CDR3 contains 14 residues. The CDR3 spells CASSAGQASGGYTF. CDR3 DNA: TGTGCCAGCAGTGCGGGACAGGCCTCGGGTGGCTACACCTTC.

J is TRBJ2-7 and V is TRBV28; D call uncertain. V lost 3 bases to trimming and J lost 3 bases, with 9 bases between them. This CDR3 contains 13 residues. CDR1 and CDR2 from the germline V gene are MDHEN and SYDVKM. The CDR3 region has the DNA TGTGCCAGCAGTTTCCATGACCGCTACGAGCAGTACTTC. This gives the protein CASSFHDRYEQYF.

This clone was found once. The chain joins TRBV4-3 to TRBJ2-2, with 7 bases lining up with TRBD2. Unmatched junction bases numbered 11, after V lost 1 base and J lost 6 bases. Germline V CDR1 and CDR2: LGHNA, YSLEER. The CDR3 is 17 residues long. CDR3 loop: CASSQAYGGGVAGELFF. The DNA for the CDR3 is TGCGCCAGCAGCCAAGCATACGGGGGAGGGGTCGCCGGGGAGCTGTTTTTT.

The chain couples TRBV11-2 to TRBJ2-3; 10 bases are a match to TRBD2. The germline V gene encodes CDR1 SGHAT and CDR2 FQNNGV. V lost 6 bases and J lost 2; bases outside the gene matches: 11. This CDR3 comprises 17 residues. The CDR3 DNA sequence: TGTGCCAGCAGATCAAGGGGAGCGGGGGGGCACACAGATACGCAGTATTTT. The encoded protein is CASRSRGAGGHTDTQYF.

The rearrangement uses TRBV6-4 and TRBJ2-1, with 8 bases that match TRBD2. The germline V gene has CDR1 MRHNA and CDR2 SNTAGT. Trimming cost V 0 bases and J 8 bases; bases outside gene matches: 3. This CDR3 has 14 amino acids. The CDR3 loop is CASSDSRTSYEQFF. CDR3 nucleotides: TGTGCCAGCAGTGACTCGAGGACTAGCTATGAGCAGTTCTTC.

The chain joins TRBV6-1 to TRBJ1-5; 9 nucleotides match TRBD1. J was trimmed by 16 bases and V by 1 base; bases with no gene match: 11. The CDR3 covers 14 residues. The germline CDR1 and CDR2 sequences are MNHNS and SASEGT. The CDR3 region has the DNA TGTGCCAGCAGTGAAGGAGATCCCGGGACAGGGCGACATTTT. This gives the protein CASSEGDPGTGRHF.

V is TRBV7-2 and J is TRBJ2-5; D may be TRBD1 (5 bases). This CDR3 has 18 amino acids. The germline V and J ends were trimmed by 1 base and 0 bases, with 18 bases remaining between them. Germline CDR1 is SGHTA and CDR2 is FQGNSA. The CDR3 DNA reads as TGTGCCAGCAGCTTAGGGCCTACAGGTGGGGAAAACCAAGAGACCCAGTACTTC. This sequence encodes CASSLGPTGGENQETQYF. The variable domain in full, completed from reference TRBV7-2 and TRBJ2-5, reads GAGVSQSPSNKVTEKGKDVELRCDPISGHTALYWYRQSLGQGLEFLIYFQGNSAPDKSGLPSDRFSAERTGGSVSTLTIQRTQQEDSAVYLCASSLGPTGGENQETQYFGPGTRLLVL.

The rearrangement joins TRBV6-6 to TRBJ2-1; D unclear. This CDR3 is 9 amino acids long. Germline CDR1 and CDR2: MNHNY and SVGAGI (reference sequence). Deletions cut 5 bases from V and 8 bases from J, with 1 base between. The CDR3 sequence: CASSHEQFF. Written as DNA, the CDR3 is TGTGCCAGCAGTCATGAGCAGTTCTTC.

Only one count was recorded for this clone. The chain employs TRBV18 and TRBJ2-7; 7 bases fit TRBD1. The CDR3 consists of 14 residues. V lost 2 bases, J lost 4 bases, and 5 bases stayed unmatched. The germline V gene has CDR1 KGHSH and CDR2 LQKENI. This CDR3 is CASSPGTEGYEQYF. The DNA for the CDR3 is TGTGCCAGCTCACCAGGGACAGAGGGTTACGAGCAGTACTTC.

J is TRBJ2-2 and V is TRBV21-1. TRBV21-1 is deemed a pseudogene. The CDR3 runs to 14 residues. The chain's CDR3 is CASSKWINTGELFF. The CDR3 DNA sequence: TGTGCCAGCAGCAAGTGGATTAACACCGGGGAGCTGTTTTTT.

The chain carries TRBV4-1 and TRBJ1-6; D is unresolved. V was shortened by 0 bases and J by 4 bases, with 10 bases between the two germline ends. This CDR3 has 16 amino acids. CDR1 is MGHRA, CDR2 YSYEKL, per germline. CDR3 in amino acids: CASSQDLGRYNSPLHF. In nucleotides, the CDR3 is TGCGCCAGCAGCCAAGATCTAGGTCGTTATAATTCACCCCTCCACTTT.

The V call is TRBV7-2, the J call TRBJ1-2; no reliable D call. CDR3 size: 14 residues. Germline-derived CDR1 and CDR2 are SGHTA and FQGNSA. V was clipped by 5 bases and J by 7 bases, with 17 bases between them. The CDR3 DNA is TGTGCCAGCAGCCTACCGGGCGTTGCGGCTGGCTACACCTTC. Translated: CASSLPGVAAGYTF.

In this sample, this clone turned up once. The CDR3 DNA sequence: TGTGCCAGCAGTCAACGCAATGTCAGAGAAAAACTGTTTTTT. Its protein is CASSQRNVREKLFF. This chain uses TRBV7-6 with TRBJ1-4; D remains unclear. The ends were cut back, 6 bases at V and 8 bases at J, with 16 bases in the middle. The CDR3 covers 14 residues. Germline V lookup: CDR1 SGHVS, CDR2 FNYEAQ.

This clone appeared once. The CDR3 protein is CASSLGQGRDGYTF. The CDR3 nucleotides are TGCGCCAGCAGCTTGGGACAGGGTCGGGATGGCTACACCTTC. V gene TRBV5-1 combines with J gene TRBJ1-2; 7 bases are shared with TRBD1. Germline trimming cut 0 bases from V and 6 bases from J; bases unmatched to any gene: 5. This CDR3 spans 14 amino acids. Germline CDR1 reads SGHRS; CDR2 reads YFSETQ.

The chain employs TRBV5-1 and TRBJ2-3, with 9 positions matching TRBD2. V lost 4 bases to trimming and J lost 5 bases; unmatched junction nucleotides: 11. The CDR3 is made up of 16 amino acids. Germline V gives CDR1 SGHRS, CDR2 YFSETQ. As DNA, the CDR3 is TGCGCCAGCAGCCTCGTCGGGGCAGCGGGGGGAGATACGCAGTATTTT. Translating it yields CASSLVGAAGGDTQYF.

The chain employs TRBV7-8 and TRBJ1-1, with D perhaps matching TRBD1 (6 bases). The CDR3 consists of 15 residues. The V end was cut by 5 bases, the J end by 0 bases, with 13 bases between. The germline CDR1 and CDR2 sequences are SGHVS and FQNEAQ. Here the CDR3 DNA reads TGTGCCAGCAGCAAACAAACAGGGATGAACACTGAAGCTTTCTTT. Amino acid sequence: CASSKQTGMNTEAFF.

This chain joins TRBV28 and TRBJ1-5; D is unclear. This CDR3 is built from 15 residues. Germline CDR1 is MDHEN and CDR2 is SYDVKM. With 6 bases removed from V and 5 bases from J, the gap between germline ends came to 17 bases. The chain's CDR3 is CASSPAGEGYQPQHF. CDR3 sequence (DNA): TGTGCCAGCAGCCCTGCCGGGGAGGGTTATCAGCCCCAGCATTTT.

The chain links TRBV29-1 to TRBJ1-2; weak D call: TRBD1 (5 bases). The CDR3 is 11 amino acids. Germline CDR1 and CDR2: SQVTM and ANQGSEA. Trimming removed 4 bases from V and 8 bases from J, with 11 bases in between. The CDR3 bases are TGCAGCGTTGGGGGGAATCAAGGCTACACCTTC. The encoded protein is CSVGGNQGYTF. Complete variable domain (other parts from reference TRBV29-1 and TRBJ1-2): SAVISQKPSRDICQRGTSLTIQCQVDSQVTMMFWYRQQPGQSLTLIATANQGSEATYESGFVIDKFPISRPNLTFSTLTVSNMSPEDSSIYLCSVGGNQGYTFGSGTRLTVV.

The chain couples TRBV6-1 to TRBJ1-2, with 9 bases that match TRBD1. The CDR3 covers 15 residues. The V gene end was trimmed by 8 bases and the J gene end by 9 bases; junction bases not matched to a gene: 16. Germline values: CDR1 MNHNS, CDR2 SASEGT. The CDR3 reads CASVTSPGQGMSYTF. CDR3 in DNA: TGTGCCAGCGTGACAAGTCCGGGACAGGGTATGAGCTACACCTTC.

The rearrangement links TRBV11-2 to TRBJ2-7; 7 nucleotides match TRBD2. Trimming at V came to 1 base and at J to 4 bases, leaving 10 bases not matched to a gene. CDR1 is SGHAT, CDR2 FQNNGV, per germline. CDR3 length equals 16 residues. In nucleotides, the CDR3 is TGTGCCAGCAGCTTAGTCGGGGCCTTCGGGGGGTACGAGCAGTACTTC. Encoded protein: CASSLVGAFGGYEQYF.

J is TRBJ1-2 and V is TRBV5-1; 8 bases map to TRBD1. The CDR3 consists of 12 residues. Trimming took 4 bases from V and 7 from J; bases not matched to a gene: 3. The V gene's germline CDR1 is SGHRS and CDR2 YFSETQ. CDR3 amino acids: CASSGQGLGYTF. Here the CDR3 DNA reads TGCGCCAGCAGCGGACAGGGCCTTGGCTACACCTTC.